The text below deals with one T cell receptor beta chain. Its antigen is currently not known. Qualities for individual bases were not recorded, and no much larger clone is one base off. Library creation used PCR. At the Johns Hopkins FTIC core, DNA from the cultured CD4+ T cells underwent TCR sequencing with the Oncomine TCR Beta short-read assay. The QIAamp micro DNA kit was used to extract genomic DNA from the cultured CD4+ T cells. The Oncomine TCR Beta libraries from cultured CD4+ T cells were pooled using unique dual indexes and then sequenced on an Illumina iSeq 100. Under the source paper's analysis protocol: Non-productive sequences were removed, and CDR3s that did not start with C, did not end with F or W, or were shorter than 7 amino acids were discarded. Antigen-specific clonotypes were identified with the MANAFEST web application by comparing peptide-stimulated wells with reference and other culture wells. To be called positive, a clone needed an FDR below 0.05, an odds ratio above 5, and a productive frequency above 0.1% in at least two of three replicate wells. Cross-reactive clonotypes were defined as significantly expanded in both SARS-CoV-2 spike wells and at least one common cold coronavirus spike condition. Similarity between CDR3 sequences was evaluated in R version 3.6.1 using Levenshtein distances (stringdist) and unrooted phylogenetic trees (ape). TCRdb handled the public reads itself, with Q25 trimming in fastp and clone calling in MiXCR, and kept productive beta chains. Entries that share a CDR3 protein sequence are merged under the most common genes and DNA. TCRdb's processing, not the study's, gives the V and J calls here. The sample table records about 14,000 distinct CDR3 sequences; 65% to 80% of these occur just once. The ten largest clones represent about 11% of the sample.

These data come from a study of vaccination and CD4 T cells after COVID-19 (dated by TCRdb to between 2021 and 2022). Background on the whole study: Convalescent patients had a positive SARS-CoV-2 result on nasal swab PCR, and of these patients, some ten had mild disease and one had severe disease. Six males and four females were included in the convalescent cohort, with two Hispanic individuals, seven Caucasians, two Asians and one multiracial person represented. Participants got two doses of the Pfizer-BioNTech BNT162b2 vaccine (n=8) or two doses of the Moderna mRNA-1273 vaccine (n=2). Post-COVID blood samples from convalescent patients were collected a median of about 110 days after diagnosis, with a range of 35 to 161 days. Post-vaccine blood samples were obtained a median of about 77 days after the second vaccine dose, with a range of roughly 12 to 250 days. For stimulating the cultures, overlapping spike peptide pools were used, derived from SARS-CoV-2 as well as from the common cold coronaviruses HCoV-NL63, HCoV-OC43 and HCoV-229E. As controls, cultures received a CEFX viral epitope pool (the positive control), an HIV-1 Nef peptide pool (the negative control), or no peptide at all. In roughly nine COVID-19 convalescent patients and a handful of infection-naive healthy vaccine recipients, the spike-specific CD4+ TCR repertoire before mRNA vaccination was compared with the repertoire after mRNA vaccination. Points the paper makes about the study in general: In convalescent patients, a median around 86% of post-vaccine SARS-CoV-2-reactive clones were detected only after vaccination, and vaccine-specific priming was suggested by this finding. The study included relatively few convalescent patients and did not analyze early timepoints after natural infection. In convalescent patients, nearly all vaccine-specific clones (304 of 307) were found to be mono-reactive for SARS-CoV-2 spike rather than cross-reactive with common cold coronaviruses. The median number of SARS-CoV-2-reactive clonotypes rose from 20 to 25 after infection to a few dozen after vaccination, but the change was not significant.

The treatment or condition label corresponds to: roughly 11-day PBMC culture with coronavirus spike peptide pools or control peptides (ViraFEST assay). The study used the ViraFEST assay, which expanded antigen-specific T cells with peptide pools and then identified expanded clonotypes by TCR sequencing. Positive SARS-CoV-2 PCR tests in the convalescent patients dated from March to December 2020, before Alpha, Beta and Delta variants emerged in the United States. Some 2 million PBMCs per well were cultured in IMDM with approximately 5.5% human AB serum and about 9.7 IU/ml IL-2, plus 10 ug/ml peptide pools. On days 3 and 7, half of the culture medium was replaced with fresh IL-2-containing medium. After around 10 days of culture, CD4+ T cells were isolated by negative selection using the EasySep CD4+ T cell isolation kit. Ficoll-Paque Plus gradient centrifugation was used to isolate PBMCs from whole blood, and the isolated PBMCs were then either used fresh or cryopreserved at -140C. In general, triplicate wells were set up for every culture condition.

The CDR3 has 16 amino acids, counting the end cysteine and phenylalanine. The CDR3 DNA has 48 bases and is translated from base 1. CDR1 and CDR2, per the germline V gene, are SGHTA and FQGNSA. Between the V and J ends, shortened by 2 bases and 1 base respectively, the junction contains 12 bases. The chain is made from TRBV7-2 and TRBJ2-1; no D segment can be confidently identified. Material for sequencing was CD4+ T cells from blood, cultured in vitro. This TCR was recovered from a human donor who had recovered from COVID-19. The CDR3 protein sequence reads: CASSLITALSYNEQFF. The sequenced DNA is TGTGCCAGCAGCTTAATCACGGCCTTATCCTACAATGAGCAGTTCTTC.